This TCR beta chain was retrieved from a study of CD8 T cells in Susac syndrome. With random hexamers, reverse transcription was performed on about 0.45 to 1 ug of RNA. Across 54 Vbeta and 13 Jbeta, TCR beta CDR3 was amplified with immunoSEQ multiplex PCR. TCRdb processed the immunoSEQ multiplex PCR reads anew with MiXCR; each CDR3 protein has one entry. The table lists approximately 210,000 distinct CDR3 sequences, 95% of them singletons. CDR1 is SEHNR, CDR2 FQNEAQ, per germline (reference sequence). The CDR3 spans 13 residues. V was trimmed by 7 bases and J by 7 bases, leaving 14 bases between them.

The origin of this receptor is a human donor with multiple sclerosis. The V and J genes are TRBV7-9 and TRBJ2-1, with D perhaps matching TRBD1 or TRBD2 (5 bases each). What was sequenced was CD4+ T cells from PBMCs. In nucleotides, the CDR3 is TGTGCCAGCACCGACGGGACGTCAAATGAGCAGTTCTTC. This gives the protein CASTDGTSNEQFF.